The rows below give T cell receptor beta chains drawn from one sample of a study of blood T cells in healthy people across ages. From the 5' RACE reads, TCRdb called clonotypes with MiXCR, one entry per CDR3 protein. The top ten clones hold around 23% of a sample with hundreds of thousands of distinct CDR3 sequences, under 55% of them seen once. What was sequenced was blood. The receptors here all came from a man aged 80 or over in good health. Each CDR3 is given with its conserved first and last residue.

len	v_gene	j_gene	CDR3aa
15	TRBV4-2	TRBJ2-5	CASSQEAQLQETQYF
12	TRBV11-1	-	CASSSEGCEQYF
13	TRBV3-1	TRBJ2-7	CASSPRGTREQYF
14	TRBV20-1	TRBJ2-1	CSARTLRAYNEQFF
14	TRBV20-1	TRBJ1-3	CSARDRASGNTIYF
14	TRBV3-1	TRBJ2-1	CASSQGQGSNEQFF
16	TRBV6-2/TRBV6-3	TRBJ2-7	CASSYAIGTSRSEQYF
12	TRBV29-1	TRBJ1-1	CSASGGDTEAFF
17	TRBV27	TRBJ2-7	CASPIWASHYHFYEQYF
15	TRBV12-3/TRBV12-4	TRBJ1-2	CASSPSNRESWGYTF
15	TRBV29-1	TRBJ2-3	CSATSGQRLTDTQYF
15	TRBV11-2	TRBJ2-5	CASSLDWGSYNEQYF
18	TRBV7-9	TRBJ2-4	CASSSQTRLAGGKNIQYF
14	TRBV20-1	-	CSAPGVFPPETQFF
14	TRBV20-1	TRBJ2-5	CSARYPTGSETQYF
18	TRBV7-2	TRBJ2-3	CASSLRWVTETSTDTQYF
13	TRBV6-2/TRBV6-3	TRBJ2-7	CASGPLRYYEQYF
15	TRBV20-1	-	CSAHQTGSSYNEQYF
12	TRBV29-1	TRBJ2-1	CSVEPRYNEQFF
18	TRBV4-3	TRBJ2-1	CASSQDARGASSYNERFF
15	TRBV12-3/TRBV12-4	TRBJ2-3	CASNPAGERTDTQYF
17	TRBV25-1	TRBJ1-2	CASSEYKGGTHNYGYTF
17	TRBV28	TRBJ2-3	CASSFRDFSWSTDTQYF
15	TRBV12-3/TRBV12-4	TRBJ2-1	CASSSAGLVYYEQFF